One and the same sample provided the 3 T cell receptor beta chains below, sequenced in a study of blood T cells in healthy people across ages. Primed by a sample-barcoded 5' primer and a J-beta primer mix, a second PCR proceeded for roughly 7 to 11 cycles. TCRdb recomputed calls from the 5' RACE reads with MiXCR, one row per CDR3 protein. The data contain roughly 640,000 distinct CDR3 sequences, less than 35% of them singletons. Sequenced sample: blood. These receptors were collected from a woman older than 75 in good health.

This clonotype appeared many times. This chain joins TRBV19 and TRBJ2-3; 15 nucleotides agree with TRBD2. After removal of 10 bases from V and 2 bases from J, the junction contained 7 bases not matched to a gene. Germline values: CDR1 LNHDA, CDR2 SQIVND (reference sequence). There are 16 residues in the CDR3. Here the CDR3 reads CAKSGTSGGFTDTQYF. The DNA of the CDR3 is TGTGCCAAAAGCGGGACTAGCGGGGGGTTCACAGATACGCAGTATTTT.

This clonotype was seen many times. The chain links TRBV27 to TRBJ2-1, with 12 bases aligning to TRBD1. Germline lookup yields CDR1 MNHEY and CDR2 SMNVEV (reference sequence). The junction had 4 bases not matched to a gene; V was cut back by 6 bases and J by 4 bases. This CDR3 is built from 15 residues. CDR3 residues: CASRMGQGAYNEQFF. In nucleotides, the CDR3 is TGTGCCAGCAGGATGGGACAGGGGGCTTACAATGAGCAGTTCTTC.

The chain couples TRBV6-1 to TRBJ1-2; 10 bases align to TRBD1. V dropped 7 bases and J dropped 6; count of bases not matched to a gene: 5. The CDR3 runs 13 residues. CDR1 MNHNS and CDR2 SASEGT come from the germline V gene. As DNA, the CDR3 is TGTGCCAGCAAACTCGGGACAGGGGATGGCTACACCTTC. Its protein is CASKLGTGDGYTF.